The rows below give T cell receptor beta chains drawn from one sample of a study of blood T cell repertoires in COVID-19. Using immunoSEQ multiplex PCR, the repertoire was profiled, and TCRdb retains in-frame clones only, with some absent. The data show 270,000 or so clones, less than 95% seen once. The sequenced sample consisted of PBMCs or T cells enriched from blood (not recorded which). Receptors were obtained from a middle-aged man who had been exposed to COVID-19. Each CDR3 is given with its conserved first and last residue. A D gene is named only where the DNA matches it firmly. Expanded clones get a size class; other rows say once, few or many, or leave the size out.

V	size	J	D	DNA	CDR3
TRBV11-3	.	TRBJ2-7	.	TGTGCCAGCAGCCTAGGGAGCTCCTACGAGCAGTACTTC	CASSLGSSYEQYF
TRBV28	.	TRBJ1-1	.	TGTGCCAGCAGTTCCCCGTTCAGCGTAAACACTGAAGCTTTCTTT	CASSSPFSVNTEAFF
TRBV13	.	TRBJ2-1	.	TGTGCCAGCAGCTTAGACAGCTACAATGAGCAGTTCTTC	CASSLDSYNEQFF
TRBV5-4	.	TRBJ2-5	TRBD1	TGTGCCAGCAGTTATGACAGGGGGACGTACCAAGAGACCCAGTACTTC	CASSYDRGTYQETQYF
TRBV9	.	TRBJ2-2	.	TGTGCCAGCAGCGCTCCCCTATCTAGGCGAGCCACCGGGGAGCTGTTTTTT	CASSAPLSRRATGELFF
TRBV9	.	TRBJ2-7	TRBD2	TGTGCCAGCAGCGTAGCCGCGGGGGGGACAATTAACGAGCAGTACTTC	CASSVAAGGTINEQYF
TRBV10-2	.	TRBJ2-7	TRBD2	TGCGCCAGCATACTAGCGGGAGCTCCCTACGAGCAGTACTTC	CASILAGAPYEQYF
TRBV7-9	.	TRBJ1-2	TRBD1	TGTGCCAGCAGCTCTATTGACAGGGGGAGGCGCGGCGGTGGCTACACCTTC	CASSSIDRGRRGGGYTF
TRBV28	.	TRBJ1-5	.	TGTGCCAGCAGGGTGCGGAGCAATCAGCCCCAGCATTTT	CASRVRSNQPQHF
TRBV7-3	.	TRBJ2-7	.	TGTGCCAGCAGCTTAATCGGCGGAAACTACGAGCAGTACTTC	CASSLIGGNYEQYF
TRBV4-2	.	TRBJ2-7	TRBD1	TGTGCCAGCACCCAAGGTCAGGGGGCGGCCTACGAGCAGTACTTC	CASTQGQGAAYEQYF
TRBV29-1	.	TRBJ1-3	.	TGCAGCGTTGAAGATCGGGGGTCTGGAAACACCATATATTTT	CSVEDRGSGNTIYF
TRBV5-4	.	TRBJ2-7	.	TGTGCCAGCAGCTCGGGTATCGAGCAGTACTTC	CASSSGIEQYF
TRBV19	.	TRBJ1-1	.	TGTGCCAGTAGTATCTGGTTGTCCGGCCGGGGGACTGAAGCTTTCTTT	CASSIWLSGRGTEAFF
TRBV5-4	.	TRBJ1-1	.	TGTGCCAGCAGCTTGGGAGGGAGGAACGAAGCTTTCTTT	CASSLGGRNEAFF
TRBV24-1	.	TRBJ2-7	.	TGTGCCACCAGTGATGGTGGAGGCTACGAGCAGTACTTC	CATSDGGGYEQYF
TRBV27	once	TRBJ2-5	.	TGTGCCAGCAGTTTTAGACTAGGGAGTTCAGAGACCCAGTACTTC	CASSFRLGSSETQYF
TRBV10-3	.	TRBJ1-2	TRBD1	TGTGCCATCACCTCGGACAGGGAGAGCTATGGCTACACCTTC	CAITSDRESYGYTF
TRBV19	.	TRBJ1-2	.	TGTGCCAGTAGTATTACGAGTGCGGGGGGCTACACCTTC	CASSITSAGGYTF
TRBV28	.	TRBJ2-1	TRBD1	TGTGCCAGCAGTAACGGGACAGATTACAATGAGCAGTTCTTC	CASSNGTDYNEQFF
TRBV4-3	.	TRBJ1-1	.	TGCGCCAGCAGCCAAGTTTTCCCTTTGGGGGCAATTGAAGCTTTCTTT	CASSQVFPLGAIEAFF
TRBV11-3	.	TRBJ2-7	TRBD1	TGTGCCAGCAGCTCACCCACTGACAGGGTACCCTACGAGCAGTACTTC	CASSSPTDRVPYEQYF
TRBV11-3	.	TRBJ2-2	TRBD2	TGTGCCAGCAGCCGATCTAGCGGGAGTTACACCGGGGAGCTGTTTTTT	CASSRSSGSYTGELFF
TRBV5-1	.	TRBJ2-1	TRBD2	TGCGCCAGCAGCGGGACTAGCGGAAACAATGAGCAGTTCTTC	CASSGTSGNNEQFF
TRBV28	.	TRBJ2-1	.	TGTGCCAGCAGAGAGGGGGAGATCCTCAATGAGCAGTTCTTC	CASREGEILNEQFF
TRBV6-2/TRBV6-3	.	TRBJ1-1	.	TGTGCCAGCAGTTACCCCCCCTTTTACACGGGCACTGAAGCTTTCTTT	CASSYPPFYTGTEAFF
TRBV19	.	TRBJ2-1	TRBD1	TGTGCCAGTAGTACGAACAGGGGGTCCTACAATGAGCAGTTCTTC	CASSTNRGSYNEQFF
TRBV6-5	.	TRBJ2-7	TRBD1	TGTGCCAGCAGTTACTCGGGACAGGGATCATACGAGCAGTACTTC	CASSYSGQGSYEQYF
TRBV4-3	.	TRBJ2-3	TRBD2	TGCGCCAGCAGCCAGACCGGACTAGCGTCCGGGGATACGCAGTATTTT	CASSQTGLASGDTQYF
TRBV11-2	.	TRBJ2-3	.	TGTGCCAGCAGCCCCTCAGATACGCAGTATTTT	CASSPSDTQYF
TRBV6-5	.	TRBJ2-7	.	TGTGCCAGCAGTTACTCGCTGCCCGGTCGGGACGAGCAGTACTTC	CASSYSLPGRDEQYF
TRBV11-3	once	TRBJ2-1	TRBD2	TGTGCCAGCAGCCCCGGGGGGGTGGTAGCGGGAAACAATGAGCAGTTCTTC	CASSPGGVVAGNNEQFF
TRBV4-2	.	TRBJ1-1	TRBD1	TGTGCCAGCAGCCCCCAGGGGGCTGCGAACACTGAAGCTTTCTTT	CASSPQGAANTEAFF
TRBV28	.	TRBJ1-4	TRBD1	TGTGCCAGCAGCCCCGGGACAGGGAAGAGGGAAAAACTGTTTTTT	CASSPGTGKREKLFF
TRBV6-4	.	TRBJ1-1	.	TGTGCCAGCAGCCCGACAGCGAACACTGAAGCTTTCTTT	CASSPTANTEAFF
TRBV27	.	TRBJ1-5	TRBD1	TGTGCCAGCAGTTCTAGGGGGACAGAGGAGCCCCAGCATTTT	CASSSRGTEEPQHF
TRBV12-3/TRBV12-4	.	TRBJ1-2	.	TGTGCCAGCAGTTTAGACTCTGGCTACACCTTC	CASSLDSGYTF
TRBV6-5	.	TRBJ2-1	TRBD2	TGTGCCAGCGGAGGGAGCGGGACCCTCGGGAATGAGCAGTTCTTC	CASGGSGTLGNEQFF
TRBV10-3	.	TRBJ2-7	TRBD2	TGTGCCATCAGTGCCACTAGCGGGAGACTCAACGAGCAGTACTTC	CAISATSGRLNEQYF
TRBV6-5	.	TRBJ1-2	.	TGTGCCAGCAGAAAAGCGGCAAACTATGGCTACACCTTC	CASRKAANYGYTF
TRBV28	.	TRBJ2-7	TRBD1	TGTGCCAGCAGTTTAGGGGACAGAAGATCCTACGAGCAGTACTTC	CASSLGDRRSYEQYF
TRBV7-3	few	TRBJ2-1	.	TGTGCCAGCAGCTTAAGCAGCGGACCAGCCAATGAGCAGTTCTTC	CASSLSSGPANEQFF
TRBV6-5	.	TRBJ1-1	.	TGTGCCAGCAGTTACACCGGACGGAGGATGAACACTGAAGCTTTCTTT	CASSYTGRRMNTEAFF
TRBV3-1/TRBV3-2	once	TRBJ1-6	TRBD1	TGTGCCAGCAGCTCCCTCCGGGACAGGGACATTGTGACAGATTCACCCCTCCACTTT	CASSSLRDRDIVTDSPLHF
TRBV18	once	TRBJ2-5	.	TGTGCCAGCTCACCACCGGACAGATATCAAGAGACCCAGTACTTC	CASSPPDRYQETQYF